A single sample is the source of the 3 T cell receptor beta chains below, sequenced in a study of blood T cell repertoires in COVID-19. Some clones are missing from TCRdb's copy, which holds only in-frame ones; the method was immunoSEQ multiplex PCR. This repertoire shows roughly 200,000 clones, approximately 84% found once; its top ten account for about 6%. Sequencing input: peripheral blood. These receptors all stem from a man older than 75 with acute or convalescent COVID-19.

The genes are TRBV5-4 and TRBJ2-7; D is undetermined. This CDR3 is built from 13 residues. Germline CDR1 SGHNT, CDR2 YYREEE (reference sequence). V lost 10 bases, J lost 3 bases, and 17 bases lay in between. The CDR3: CAFYDIEGYEQYF. The CDR3 DNA sequence: TGTGCCTTCTATGACATTGAAGGCTACGAGCAGTACTTC.

The V gene is TRBV28, the J gene TRBJ2-7; D gene unclear. The CDR3 loop spans 13 amino acids. Per germline, CDR1 MDHEN and CDR2 SYDVKM. Trimming stripped 3 bases from V and 6 bases from J, with 12 bases between. CDR3 residues: CASSFPTPSEQYF. The CDR3 region has the DNA TGTGCCAGCAGTTTCCCCACACCTTCCGAGCAGTACTTC.

This chain joins TRBV27 and TRBJ1-2; perhaps TRBD1 as D (5 bases). There are 16 residues in the CDR3. Germline-derived CDR1 and CDR2 are MNHEY and SMNVEV (reference sequence). V was cut by 1 base and J by 2 bases, with 14 bases left in between. CDR3 sequence: CASSLFGGGTNYGYTF. CDR3 DNA: TGTGCCAGCAGTTTATTCGGGGGGGGAACCAACTATGGCTACACCTTC.